These 7 T cell receptor beta chains share one sample of origin, sequenced in a study of shared clonotypes between healthy human individuals. The table came from immunoSEQ multiplex PCR; TCRdb's copy has only in-frame clones and leaves some out. The sample has fewer than 850,000 clones, less than 80% seen once; the top ten hold less than 2%. The sample comprised memory CD4+ T cells sorted from blood. Subset reported: CD45RA-negative fraction. The receptors come from a woman in her 30s in good health.

This chain links TRBV6-5 with TRBJ2-7; the match to TRBD2 covers 7 bases. The V segment lost 2 bases and the J segment 6 bases; nucleotides outside the gene matches: 7. The CDR3 runs 14 residues. Per germline, CDR1 MNHEY and CDR2 SVGAGI. CDR3 sequence: CASSYVGGPVEQYF. The CDR3 DNA reads TGTGCCAGCAGTTACGTGGGAGGGCCTGTCGAGCAGTACTTC.

This clone was recorded only once. The rearrangement uses TRBV5-4 and TRBJ2-5; the match to TRBD2 covers 12 bases. Per the germline V gene, CDR1 is SGHNT and CDR2 is YYREEE (reference sequence). This CDR3 is 17 amino acids long. V trimming: 4 bases; J trimming: 5 bases; junction bases outside the gene matches: 12. In DNA, the CDR3 is TGTGCCAGCAGCGCCGGGACTAGCGGGTTTCTTGGGGAGACCCAGTACTTC. Amino acids: CASSAGTSGFLGETQYF.

V gene TRBV5-1 combines with J gene TRBJ2-5; D is unclear. The V and J ends lost 0 bases and 2 bases respectively, with 8 bases between them. CDR1 and CDR2 (germline): SGHRS, YFSETQ. The CDR3 runs to 14 residues. CDR3 sequence reads: CASSLADQQETQYF. The CDR3 DNA reads as TGCGCCAGCAGCTTGGCCGACCAGCAAGAGACCCAGTACTTC.

This clone turned up a few times. A junction end diverges from the germline sequence, so it may reflect a read error. V gene TRBV10-3 combines with J gene TRBJ1-2; D is undetermined. This CDR3 contains 13 residues. Germline values: CDR1 ENHRY, CDR2 SYGVKD. The CDR3 protein is CAIGEDRNYGYTF. Written as DNA, the CDR3 is TGTGCCATCGGTGAGGACCGCAACTATGGCTACACCTTC.

The chain recombines TRBV27 with TRBJ2-7, with 7 bases aligning to TRBD2. The CDR3 is 14 residues long. V dropped 5 bases and J dropped 0; count of bases not matched to a gene: 4. The germline V gene has CDR1 MNHEY and CDR2 SMNVEV (reference sequence). CDR3 DNA: TGTGCCAGCAGTATTAGCGGGCACTCCTACGAGCAGTACTTC. It codes for CASSISGHSYEQYF.

The sample holds a few counts of this clone. The chain is built from TRBV29-1 and TRBJ2-7; TRBD2 matches 10 bases. Trimming removed 3 bases from V and 6 bases from J; junction bases left unmatched: 8. The germline V gene has CDR1 SQVTM and CDR2 ANQGSEA. CDR3 length equals 14 residues. The CDR3 nucleotides read TGCAGCGTTGATCCTAGCGGGAGTTTTAGCGAGCAGTACTTC. This translates into CSVDPSGSFSEQYF.

The J gene is TRBJ2-2, the V gene TRBV19; 8 nucleotides match TRBD1. This CDR3 is 14 amino acids long. Germline V lookup: CDR1 LNHDA, CDR2 SQIVND (reference sequence). With 10 bases clipped from V and 5 bases from J, the junction kept 9 bases outside the gene matches. CDR3 nucleotide sequence: TGTGCCACGACGGGACAGGAGGCGACCGGGGAGCTGTTTTTT. This sequence encodes CATTGQEATGELFF.